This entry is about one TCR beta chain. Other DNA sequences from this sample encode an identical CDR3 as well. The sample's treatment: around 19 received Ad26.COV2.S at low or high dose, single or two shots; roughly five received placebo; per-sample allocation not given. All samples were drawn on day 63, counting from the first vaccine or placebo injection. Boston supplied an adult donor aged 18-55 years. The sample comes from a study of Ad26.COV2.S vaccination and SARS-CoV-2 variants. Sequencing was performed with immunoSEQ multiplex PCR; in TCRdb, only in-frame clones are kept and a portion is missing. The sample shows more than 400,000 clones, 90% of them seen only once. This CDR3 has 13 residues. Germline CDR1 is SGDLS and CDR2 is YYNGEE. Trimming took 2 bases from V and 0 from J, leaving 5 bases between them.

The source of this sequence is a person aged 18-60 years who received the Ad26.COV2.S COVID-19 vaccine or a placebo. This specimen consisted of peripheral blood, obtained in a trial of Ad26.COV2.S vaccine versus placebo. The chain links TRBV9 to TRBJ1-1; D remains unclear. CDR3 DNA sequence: TGTGCCAGCAGCGTTGAATTGAACACTGAAGCTTTCTTT. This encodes CASSVELNTEAFF.